This is a list of T cell receptor beta chains from one sample in a study of OX40 agonist ivuxolimab in advanced cancers. Libraries were prepared by immunoSEQ multiplex PCR; TCRdb keeps only in-frame clonotypes and omits some of them. The sample has around 51,000 clones, almost 90% seen once. The sample here was CD4+ or CD8+ T cells sorted from blood, taken in a trial of the OX40 agonist ivuxolimab. Receptors originate from an adult with an advanced solid tumor such as melanoma, head and neck, liver or kidney cancer. Both conserved end residues are part of each CDR3. Part of the rows lack a size; the others show once, few, many or a class for expanded clones.

clone size | V gene | CDR3 protein
NA | TRBV11-2 | CASSYGLGTSLTDTQYF
NA | TRBV29-1 | CSVEGQGPYEQYF
NA | TRBV29-1 | CSSGTGGTEAFF
NA | TRBV11-3 | CASSSGTYEQYF
NA | TRBV7-2 | CASSLARVGVAVYEQYF
NA | TRBV6-1 | CASSEGYNEQFF
NA | TRBV6-5 | CASRDWGRDEQFF
NA | TRBV6-1 | CASSEAGVHEQYF
NA | TRBV6-6 | CAGKKASGGGEQFF
NA | TRBV30 | CAWSPAVEQFF
NA | TRBV28 | CASSLQSGSRDIQYF
once | TRBV18 | CASSPYNEQFF
NA | TRBV25-1 | CASRERQGTDTQYF
few | TRBV19 | CASSWANTEAFF
NA | TRBV6-1 | CASSAGDHTEAFF
NA | TRBV29-1 | CSVWTGGKQETQYF
NA | TRBV10-3 | CAIRGGQGWNEQYF
NA | TRBV7-2 | CASSTRTGGSYEQYF
NA | TRBV6-5 | CASRRDRGSGELFF
NA | TRBV5-8 | CASSPGGGGEKLFF
NA | TRBV18 | CASSPGLSADTQYF
NA | TRBV5-1 | CASSLSGTGELFF
NA | TRBV5-1 | CASSFIGEETQYF
NA | TRBV10-3 | CAISVKPNTQYF
NA | TRBV5-1 | CASNKARGQGGKTQYF
NA | TRBV14 | CASSQDLIGRETQYF
NA | TRBV7-2 | CASSSGVNTQYF
NA | TRBV5-4 | CASSSSGLYNEQFF
NA | TRBV5-5 | CASSSRYGTGNTEAFF
NA | TRBV6-6 | CASTLAGGLDEQYF
NA | TRBV9 | CASSVAGSDTDTQYF
NA | TRBV28 | CASSLTGKGYGYTF
once | TRBV19 | CATADRYTGELFF
NA | TRBV6-5 | CASSYGGRGEQYF
NA | TRBV7-8 | CASSLDSYVGGYTF
once | TRBV10-3 | CAISEGLAVTYEQYF
NA | TRBV28 | CASSFPSLGKLFF
NA | TRBV7-9 | CASSSGVGTPYF
NA | TRBV27 | CASSSGPGQGKYEQYF
NA | TRBV28 | CASSQPGQSPEAFF
NA | TRBV9 | CASSVAGTYNEQFF
NA | TRBV28 | CASSPLVGPGELFF
NA | TRBV7-2 | CASSLAIYERGDSYEQYF
NA | TRBV28 | CASSLAGPGTQYF
NA | TRBV5-1 | CASSLGGNSGANVLTF
NA | TRBV7-3 | CASSLTGGADTQYF
NA | TRBV6-4 | CASSRDRGTDTQYF
NA | TRBV10-3 | CAISESGQEYNEQFF